This entry lists 31 T cell receptor beta chains sequenced from one sample in a study of cytomegalovirus exposure and HLA in healthy donors. Vbeta (60) and Jbeta (13) primers were used in the PCR. Profiled with immunoSEQ multiplex PCR; TCRdb holds only in-frame clones, not every one. In total, the table holds under 200,000 clones. Source material: PBMCs. The receptors derive from a woman aged 18-30 years in good health and CMV-seropositive.

J is TRBJ2-5 and V is TRBV7-9, with 7 bases lining up with TRBD2. The CDR3 loop spans 15 amino acids. Germline V gene data show CDR1 as SEHNR and CDR2 as FQNEAQ (reference sequence). V was pared by 5 bases and J by 2 bases, with 8 bases of the junction left unmatched. This chain's CDR3 is CASSMRAGTQETQYF. CDR3 sequence (DNA): TGTGCCAGCAGCATGAGAGCGGGAACACAAGAGACCCAGTACTTC.

The rearrangement links TRBV10-3 to TRBJ2-2, with 9 nucleotides matching TRBD1. With V trimmed by 8 bases and J by 5 bases, 9 bases remained unmatched. The CDR3 length is 15 residues. Looked up from germline, CDR1 is ENHRY and CDR2 is SYGVKD. The CDR3 region is CAIQPRQGDTGELFF. CDR3 bases: TGTGCCATCCAGCCAAGACAGGGGGATACCGGGGAGCTGTTTTTT.

The chain carries TRBV5-1 and TRBJ2-7; weak D call: TRBD2 (6 bases). The CDR3 has 16 amino acids. Germline V gene data show CDR1 as SGHRS and CDR2 as YFSETQ. Trimming stripped 7 bases from V and 0 bases from J, with 20 bases between. In nucleotides, the CDR3 is TGCGCCAGCGCTATCGTGAGGGCGGGGACCTCCTACGAGCAGTACTTC. It specifies CASAIVRAGTSYEQYF.

The chain has TRBV25-1 and TRBJ1-2; D is undetermined. V was shortened by 0 bases and J by 0 bases, with 14 bases between the two germline ends. The CDR3 loop spans 17 amino acids. Germline values: CDR1 MGHDK, CDR2 SYGVNS. The CDR3 DNA follows: TGTGCCAGCAGTGAATATCCCAAGGCAGGAACTAACTATGGCTACACCTTC. It translates to CASSEYPKAGTNYGYTF.

As DNA, the CDR3 is TGTGCCAGCAGGCACGACTGGAATTCACCCCTCCACTTT. The encoded protein is CASRHDWNSPLHF. The chain has TRBV6-5 and TRBJ1-6; D unclear. The CDR3 is made up of 13 amino acids. V lost 6 bases to trimming and J lost 7 bases, with 10 bases between them. Germline CDR1 and CDR2: MNHEY and SVGAGI.

J is TRBJ2-5 and V is TRBV5-1, with D perhaps matching TRBD1 (5 bases). Germline loops: CDR1 SGHRS, CDR2 YFSETQ. Trimming removed 0 bases from V and 9 bases from J, with 18 bases in between. The CDR3 covers 15 residues. The CDR3 nucleotides are TGCGCCAGCAGCTTGGCGGCAGGGTCTGGTGGGCCCCAGTACTTC. Its translation: CASSLAAGSGGPQYF.

CDR3 nucleotide sequence: TGTGCCAGCAGCTTTTACGTGGGACAGGGATCAGGGGAGCAGTACTTC. It specifies CASSFYVGQGSGEQYF. The rearrangement uses TRBV7-2 and TRBJ2-5; TRBD1 matches at 9 bases. This CDR3 contains 16 residues. The V gene end was trimmed by 3 bases and the J gene end by 11 bases; junction bases not matched to a gene: 16. Germline V CDR1 and CDR2: SGHTA, FQGNSA.

CDR3 in amino acids: CASSQTNEQYF. The CDR3 region has the DNA TGTGCCAGCAGCCAGACTAATGAGCAGTACTTC. The chain has TRBV6-6 and TRBJ2-7; possible D gene TRBD2, 5 bases. V lost 6 bases and J lost 7, with 10 bases in between. The germline gives CDR1 MNHNY, CDR2 SVGAGI (reference sequence). This CDR3 contains 11 residues.

The chain is built from TRBV7-2 and TRBJ1-2, with TRBD1 as a possible D gene (5 bases). Trimming pared 1 base from V and 4 bases from J, leaving 10 bases between. CDR3 size: 14 residues. Germline V gene sequence: CDR1 SGHTA, CDR2 FQGNSA. In DNA, the CDR3 is TGTGCCAGCAGCTTAGGGCAGGGCCGCTATGGCTACACCTTC. Protein sequence: CASSLGQGRYGYTF.

The chain combines TRBV7-8 with TRBJ1-2; 7 nucleotides agree with TRBD1. V lost 5 bases to trimming and J lost 4 bases; unmatched junction nucleotides: 4. The CDR3 spans 13 residues. Germline CDR1 SGHVS, CDR2 FQNEAQ. The DNA for the CDR3 is TGTGCCAGCAGCCCACAGGGGAGCTATGGCTACACCTTC. Translated, it gives CASSPQGSYGYTF.

The CDR3 DNA reads as TGCGCCAGCAGACCTACTGTTAACTATGGCTACACCTTC. Amino acid sequence: CASRPTVNYGYTF. The chain has TRBV5-1 and TRBJ1-2; D gene unclear. The V end was cut by 5 bases, the J end by 1 base, with 9 bases between. Germline V CDR1 and CDR2: SGHRS, YFSETQ. CDR3 size: 13 residues.

The rearrangement uses TRBV30 and TRBJ1-1; perhaps TRBD1 as D (6 bases). CDR1 is GTSNPN and CDR2 is SVGIG in the germline V gene (reference sequence). Deletions cut 5 bases from V and 6 bases from J, with 13 bases between. The CDR3 has 12 residues. The CDR3 loop reads CAWDTGIAEAFF. Here the CDR3 DNA reads TGTGCCTGGGATACAGGGATCGCTGAAGCTTTCTTT.

The chain employs TRBV27 and TRBJ2-7; D gene unclear. V was clipped by 8 bases and J by 0 bases, with 5 bases between them. Germline V gene sequence: CDR1 MNHEY, CDR2 SMNVEV (reference sequence). The CDR3 sequence is 11 residues long. The CDR3, as DNA: TGTGCCAGCCGGGTCTCCTACGAGCAGTACTTC. This sequence encodes CASRVSYEQYF.

The genes are TRBV2 and TRBJ2-5; 9 bases are a match to TRBD2. Germline V gene sequence: CDR1 SNHLY, CDR2 FYNNEI. This CDR3 spans 14 amino acids. J lost 2 bases, V lost 4 bases, and 2 bases had no gene match. CDR3 amino acids: CASSVLAGQETQYF. In DNA, the CDR3 is TGTGCCAGCAGTGTCCTAGCGGGACAAGAGACCCAGTACTTC.

The chain couples TRBV25-1 to TRBJ1-6, with a weak D call TRBD1 (6 bases). The CDR3 is 16 amino acids. CDR1 is MGHDK and CDR2 is SYGVNS in the germline V gene. V was shortened by 6 bases and J by 6 bases, with 18 bases between the two germline ends. The CDR3: CASSGRRGGFNSPLHF. In DNA form, the CDR3 reads TGTGCCAGCAGCGGTCGGAGAGGGGGTTTTAATTCACCCCTCCACTTT.

CDR3 loop: CASSVGTDQETQYF. CDR3 bases: TGCGCCAGCAGCGTTGGGACAGATCAAGAGACCCAGTACTTC. The V gene is TRBV5-1, the J gene TRBJ2-5; 7 bases are a match to TRBD1. J was trimmed by 2 bases and V by 4 bases; bases with no gene match: 5. Germline V gene lookup returns CDR1 SGHRS and CDR2 YFSETQ. There are 14 residues in the CDR3.

This sequence joins TRBV7-2 and TRBJ1-5; 11 nucleotides line up with TRBD1. Losses at the gene ends were 1 base for V and 3 bases for J; bases not matched to a gene: 5. CDR3 length equals 17 residues. The V gene's germline CDR1 is SGHTA and CDR2 FQGNSA. CDR3: CASSLVGTGGNNQPQHF. Written as DNA, the CDR3 is TGTGCCAGCAGCTTAGTCGGGACAGGGGGGAACAATCAGCCCCAGCATTTT.

This rearrangement joins TRBV21-1 to TRBJ1-1; TRBD1, the table's D call, lacks a check against the DNA. TRBV21-1 counts as a pseudogene. This CDR3 has 14 amino acids. The CDR3 loop is CASRTGGENTEAFF. CDR3 DNA sequence: TGTGCCAGCAGGACAGGGGGCGAAAACACTGAAGCTTTCTTT.

The chain couples TRBV9 to TRBJ2-5, with 10 positions matching TRBD2. V lost 0 bases, J lost 3 bases, and 2 bases stayed unmatched. The CDR3 contains 15 residues. The germline CDR1 and CDR2 sequences are SGDLS and YYNGEE. CDR3 in amino acids: CASSVVGTSEETQYF. CDR3 bases: TGTGCCAGCAGCGTAGTTGGGACTAGCGAAGAGACCCAGTACTTC.

The chain uses TRBV7-9 and TRBJ2-7; 9 positions match TRBD2. Trimming removed 5 bases from V and 1 base from J; junction bases left unmatched: 6. In germline, CDR1 is SEHNR, CDR2 FQNEAQ (reference sequence). This CDR3 region has 15 residues. The CDR3 nucleotides read TGTGCCAGCAGCGCTCTAGCGGGGATTTCCTACGAGCAGTACTTC. This sequence encodes CASSALAGISYEQYF.

V and J are TRBV6-1 and TRBJ2-1; the match to TRBD2 covers 14 bases. This CDR3 is 17 amino acids long. The junction had 6 bases not matched to a gene; V was cut back by 4 bases and J by 4 bases. Per germline, CDR1 MNHNS and CDR2 SASEGT. The CDR3 region has the DNA TGTGCCAGCAGTGTGACTAGCGGGAGGGCCTGGTACAATGAGCAGTTCTTC. Protein sequence: CASSVTSGRAWYNEQFF.

The gene calls are TRBV30 and TRBJ1-2; D is possibly TRBD1 (5 bases). Trimming removed 0 bases from V and 4 bases from J, with 9 bases in between. The CDR3 sequence is 13 residues long. Germline CDR1 GTSNPN, CDR2 SVGIG (reference sequence). This chain's CDR3 is CAWSVRGGYGYTF. In DNA, the CDR3 is TGTGCCTGGAGTGTAAGGGGAGGCTATGGCTACACCTTC.

In regard to this clone: Other nucleotide sequences from this sample produce the same CDR3. The chain employs TRBV5-1 and TRBJ2-3, with D possibly matching TRBD2 (6 bases). V lost 5 bases, J lost 1 base, and 11 bases lay in between. This CDR3 region has 14 residues. Germline assignment: CDR1 SGHRS and CDR2 YFSETQ. The CDR3 spells CASSRASGTDTQYF. The CDR3 bases are TGCGCCAGCAGTCGGGCTAGCGGCACAGATACGCAGTATTTT.

The chain employs TRBV2 and TRBJ2-1; D possibly corresponds to TRBD2 (7 bases). Trimming shortened V by 6 bases and J by 0 bases, and 18 bases separated the two germline ends. The germline V gene encodes CDR1 SNHLY and CDR2 FYNNEI. CDR3 length equals 17 residues. CDR3 sequence (DNA): TGTGCCAGCAGGACGGGGGGCCAGGTGAGCTCCTACAATGAGCAGTTCTTC. Translation gives CASRTGGQVSSYNEQFF.

CDR3 in DNA: TGCGCCAGCAGACGAACGTTCTACAGAACGTATCAGCCCCAGCATTTT. Protein product: CASRRTFYRTYQPQHF. This chain links TRBV4-1 with TRBJ1-5, with D unresolved. The CDR3 sequence is 16 residues long. V shed 6 bases and J shed 5 bases, with 20 bases lying between them. CDR1 and CDR2 (germline): MGHRA, YSYEKL.

The chain uses TRBV7-9 and TRBJ1-3; D might be TRBD1 (6 bases). The germline V gene has CDR1 SEHNR and CDR2 FQNEAQ (reference sequence). The germline V and J ends were trimmed by 3 bases and 0 bases, with 9 bases remaining between them. The CDR3 has 15 residues. In DNA form, the CDR3 reads TGTGCCAGCAGCTTGGACAGACACTCTGGAAACACCATATATTTT. This codes for CASSLDRHSGNTIYF.

The chain has TRBV9 and TRBJ1-6; 7 bases are shared with TRBD1. J was trimmed by 10 bases and V by 3 bases; bases with no gene match: 4. Germline V gene sequence: CDR1 SGDLS, CDR2 YYNGEE. This CDR3 comprises 13 residues. The CDR3 here is CASSGNRGSPLHF. CDR3 in DNA: TGTGCCAGCAGCGGAAACAGGGGATCACCCCTCCACTTT.

The CDR3 DNA is TGTGCCAGCAGCTTGGGGTCAGATTCACCCCTCCACTTT. It is translated as CASSLGSDSPLHF. This chain connects TRBV5-6 to TRBJ1-6; D ambiguous. Trimming shortened V by 0 bases and J by 8 bases, and 6 bases separated the two germline ends. The CDR3 sequence is 13 residues long. Germline V gene sequence: CDR1 SGHDT, CDR2 YYEEEE. The full variable domain, rest sourced from reference TRBV5-6 and TRBJ1-6, is DAGVTQSPTHLIKTRGQQVTLRCSPKSGHDTVSWYQQALGQGPQFIFQYYEEEERQRGNFPDRFSGHQFPNYSSELNVNALLLGDSALYLCASSLGSDSPLHFGNGTRLTVT.

This chain connects TRBV19 to TRBJ2-2; the match to TRBD1 covers 9 bases. The V gene end was trimmed by 6 bases and the J gene end by 1 base; junction bases not matched to a gene: 9. Germline V gives CDR1 LNHDA, CDR2 SQIVND (reference sequence). The CDR3 is made up of 17 amino acids. The CDR3 nucleotides are TGTGCCAGTAGCCGTCGCGGGACAGGGAAGAACACCGGGGAGCTGTTTTTT. It codes for CASSRRGTGKNTGELFF.

J is TRBJ2-1 and V is TRBV9; TRBD2 matches 15 bases. Germline values: CDR1 SGDLS, CDR2 YYNGEE. Unmatched junction bases numbered 2, after V lost 3 bases and J lost 1 base. The CDR3 has 17 amino acids. CDR3: CASSEGLAGGSYNEQFF. The DNA for the CDR3 is TGTGCCAGCAGCGAGGGACTAGCGGGGGGTTCCTACAATGAGCAGTTCTTC.

This sequence joins TRBV30 and TRBJ1-1; the D gene is possibly TRBD1 (6 bases). This CDR3 spans 13 amino acids. The V end was cut by 5 bases, the J end by 1 base, with 11 bases between. CDR1 GTSNPN and CDR2 SVGIG come from the germline V gene (reference sequence). As DNA, the CDR3 is TGTGCCTGGGGAACACAGGGGAACACTGAAGCTTTCTTT. As protein: CAWGTQGNTEAFF.